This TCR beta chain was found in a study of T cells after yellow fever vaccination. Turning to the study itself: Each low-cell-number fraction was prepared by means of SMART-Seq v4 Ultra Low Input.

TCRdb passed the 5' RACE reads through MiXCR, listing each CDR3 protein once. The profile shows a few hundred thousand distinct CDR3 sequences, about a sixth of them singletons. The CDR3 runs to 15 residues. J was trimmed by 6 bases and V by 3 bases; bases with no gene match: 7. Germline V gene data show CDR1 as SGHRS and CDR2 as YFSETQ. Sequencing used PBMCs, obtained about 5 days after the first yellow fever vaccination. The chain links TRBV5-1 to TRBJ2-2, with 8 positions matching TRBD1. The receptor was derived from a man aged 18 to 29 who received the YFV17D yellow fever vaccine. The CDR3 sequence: CASSYTGGPSGELFF. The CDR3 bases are TGCGCCAGCAGCTACACAGGGGGTCCGTCCGGGGAGCTGTTTTTT.